This TCR beta chain stems from a study of shared clonotypes between healthy human individuals (dated by TCRdb to 2020 to 2021). About the study as a whole: Two women and three men aged 18 to 49 years were included in the cohort. For each donor, CD4 naive and CD4 memory were each run on three plates, CD8 naive on two plates, and CD8 memory on one plate. The study deeply sequenced blood TCR repertoires of about 5 healthy adults to estimate repertoire size and the extent of clonotype sharing between individuals. Libraries were prepared and TCR repertoires were sequenced by different laboratories using diverse techniques, in order to increase sequencing depth and limit assay-specific biases. Per donor, leukapheresis produced somewhere between about 0.85 and 9.5 billion PBMCs.

From a lookup of the germline V gene, CDR1 and CDR2 are SGHRS and YFSETQ. The CDR3 starts with the cysteine, ends with the phenylalanine, and has 15 residues. Only the CDR3 region is kept as DNA, spanning 45 bases read in frame from base 1. Compared with germline, V lacks 3 bases and J lacks 7 bases; bases without a gene match: 10. Concerning this clone itself: It lacks a known antigen. No clone much larger than this one lies a single base away; base qualities are absent.

Using the deep immunoSEQ assay, TCR CDR3 regions were amplified from genomic DNA by multiplex PCR. For each cell subset, the extracted genomic DNA was distributed evenly across all wells of several immunoSEQ 96-well plates, and each plate served as one replicate. Each replicate PCR for sorted subsets received around 200 ng genomic DNA, equal to 30,000 or so T cell genomes. The purified libraries were quantified using a Qubit 3.0 fluorometer, sized with a Bioanalyzer 2100, and then quantified again using the KAPA Library Quantification kit. A separate single-read 150-cycle Illumina NextSeq 550 flow cell was used to sequence each immunoSEQ 96-well plate. In the authors' own workflow: The immunoSEQ output contained only junctional sequences without quality scores, so filtering could not match that applied to full-length reads. To assign V/J genes and CDR3, sequences were annotated using PyIR, a Python wrapper for IgBLAST v1.9, with IMGT germline references. Any read was removed if the V/J assignment was weak (E-value above 1e-6), the CDR3 was missing, or the read contained stop codons, out-of-frame junctions, or ambiguous translated residues. V3J clonotypes were defined as sequences sharing the same inferred V gene, J gene, and CDR3 amino acid sequence. To compute the percentage overlap between repertoires, the number of shared unique clonotypes was divided by the size of the smaller repertoire. RTK rarefaction, the Chao1 estimator, and Recon v2.1 estimates of unobserved clonotypes were used to assess repertoire richness. OLGA was used to compute generation probabilities for all TCRbeta clonotypes that the gDNA method yielded from a few donors. In its TCRdb copy, this immuneACCESS table keeps in-frame sequences only and misses some clones. Where compared with another copy, unresolved V genes explain less than half of these, and the others have no known cause. From that table come the V and J calls and clone size; the DNA was used to work out D and trimming. This sample is represented by millions of clones; around 94% of them were singletons. The ten largest clones take up 0.14% of the sample.

Results and caveats for the whole study, not just this receptor: Compared with non-shared clonotypes, the clonotypes found in all four sorted-subset donors had higher generation probabilities. Rarefaction of sorted-subset datasets indicated incomplete sequencing despite the large sequencing depth. Pairwise subsampling indicated that sequencing depth was expected to affect the degree of clonotype sharing among donors. Because the study included a small number of donors, the genetic and exposure-history diversity represented was limited. Across four donors, about 5% of naive CD4, roughly 3.5% of naive CD8, roughly 2.3% of memory CD4, and 0.4% of memory CD8 clonotypes were shared. Sampling was limited to blood, and TCR repertoires in tissue likely differ from TCR repertoires in blood. Naive subsets generally had larger estimated clonotype richness than memory subsets did.

The donors were healthy, HIV-negative adults with no recently reported acute infections or vaccinations. Every donor was a Caucasian adult residing in Nashville, Tennessee, USA. CD4+ T cells were enriched by magnetic negative selection; naive cells were then positively selected on CD45RA, and the negative fraction formed the memory subset. Blood was obtained by leukapheresis, after which PBMCs were separated by Ficoll-Histopaque density gradient centrifugation and cryopreserved in liquid nitrogen vapor phase. Purity and quantity of every magnetically sorted T cell population were checked by analytical flow cytometry. Each sorted fraction had its genomic DNA isolated and then quantified by UV absorbance on a Nanodrop 2000c.

The sample was naive CD4+ T cells sorted from blood. In light of the paper, this sample's cell subset or site label describes: CD45RA+ positively selected. The chain employs TRBV5-1 and TRBJ1-2; 9 central nucleotides agree with TRBD1. The sequence was obtained from a man between 18 and 29 years old in good health. The bases read TGCGCCAGCAGCTCGCCTACAGGGGGCCTTTCTGGCTACACCTTC. Its protein reads: CASSSPTGGLSGYTF.